This T cell receptor beta chain came from a study of patients and donors after allogeneic stem cell transplantation. TCRdb re-called the RT-PCR reads with MiXCR, one entry per CDR3 protein. In the table there are about 410,000 distinct CDR3 sequences, roughly 16% of which are singletons. The CDR3 spans 15 residues. CDR1 and CDR2 (germline): SGHRS, YFSETQ. Trimming removed 3 bases at V and 6 bases at J, with 15 bases between. The source is a human donor who was either an allogeneic HSCT recipient or a stem cell or donor lymphocyte infusion donor (not recorded which). It is not recorded whose cells these are; they may come from a transplant donor. The chain carries TRBV5-1 and TRBJ1-4; D not certain. The sample was blood, either unsorted or a sorted T cell fraction (not recorded which). The chain's CDR3 is CASSSEPGSDEKLFF. The DNA of the CDR3 is TGCGCCAGCAGCTCCGAACCGGGGAGTGATGAAAAACTGTTTTTT.